This T cell receptor (beta chain) was profiled in a study of blood T cell repertoires in COVID-19. Data came from immunoSEQ multiplex PCR; TCRdb stores just in-frame clones and leaves some out. The repertoire holds about 120,000 clones, with roughly 86% as singletons. Seattle participants joined during active infection and were tracked over time. The CDR3 runs to 17 residues. Trimming removed 0 bases from V and 7 bases from J; junction bases left unmatched: 13. Germline V lookup: CDR1 SGHRS, CDR2 YFSETQ. This clonotype originated in a woman aged 70-85 years with COVID-19, enrolled during active disease. What was sequenced was peripheral blood. This chain joins TRBV5-1 and TRBJ2-1, with TRBD1 identical over 7 bases. CDR3 region: CASSLAGTAYQGNEQFF. The CDR3 DNA reads TGCGCCAGCAGCTTGGCCGGGACAGCCTATCAAGGGAATGAGCAGTTCTTC. The full variable domain, in which reference TRBV5-1 and TRBJ2-1 provide the parts outside the CDR3, is KAGVTQTPRYLIKTRGQQVTLSCSPISGHRSVSWYQQTPGQGLQFLFEYFSETQRNKGNFPGRFSGRQFSNSRSEMNVSTLELGDSALYLCASSLAGTAYQGNEQFFGPGTRLTVL.